A single sample is the source of the 32 T cell receptor beta chains below, sequenced in a study of blood T cell repertoires in COVID-19. Sequenced by immunoSEQ multiplex PCR; TCRdb stores in-frame clones only, minus some. Here the sample spans about 50,000 clones, more than 80% being singletons. Sequenced sample: peripheral blood. These TCRs come from a man between 40 and 49 years old with acute or convalescent COVID-19.

The chain joins TRBV3-1 (or the pseudogene TRBV3-2) to TRBJ2-2; TRBD2 might be the D (6 bases). Per germline, CDR1 LGHDT and CDR2 YNNKEL (reference sequence). The CDR3 is 17 amino acids. V was pared by 1 base and J by 2 bases, with 14 bases between. The CDR3 region is CASSQVQAGLNTGELFF. CDR3 in DNA: TGTGCCAGCAGCCAAGTTCAAGCGGGCCTCAACACCGGGGAGCTGTTTTTT.

In its sample, this clone was seen a few times. V usage is TRBV9 and J usage is TRBJ1-1; tentative D call: TRBD1 (5 bases). Trimming took 4 bases from V and 5 from J, leaving 21 bases between them. The germline gives CDR1 SGDLS, CDR2 YYNGEE. This CDR3 has 16 residues. The CDR3 nucleotides read TGTGCCAGCAGCCCCGGGGACGGAGCTCGGGGGACTGAAGCTTTCTTT. It yields the protein CASSPGDGARGTEAFF.

The genes are TRBV28 and TRBJ1-6; D might be TRBD1 (6 bases). The CDR3 extends over 13 amino acids. V was shortened by 5 bases and J by 7 bases, with 9 bases between the two germline ends. CDR1 and CDR2 from the germline V gene are MDHEN and SYDVKM. The CDR3 spells CASSLDRNSPLHF. The DNA for the CDR3 is TGTGCCAGCAGTCTCGACAGGAATTCACCCCTCCACTTT.

This clone is a singleton in its sample. The J gene is TRBJ1-2, the V gene TRBV11-2, with D possibly TRBD1 on 5 matching bases. The germline V and J ends were trimmed by 1 base and 2 bases, with 5 bases remaining between them. Germline CDR1 SGHAT, CDR2 FQNNGV. The CDR3 sequence is 13 residues long. CDR3: CASSLGQNYGYTF. CDR3 in DNA: TGTGCCAGCAGCTTAGGACAGAACTATGGCTACACCTTC.

The chain is built from TRBV5-1 and TRBJ1-2; D not certain. The V and J ends lost 0 bases and 1 base respectively, with 10 bases between them. The CDR3 sequence is 15 residues long. Germline CDR1 is SGHRS and CDR2 is YFSETQ. This chain's CDR3 is CASSLDRNFNYGYTF. The CDR3 region has the DNA TGCGCCAGCAGCTTGGACAGAAACTTTAACTATGGCTACACCTTC.

This clone turned up a few times. The gene calls are TRBV19 and TRBJ1-2, with 7 bases aligning to TRBD1. With V trimmed by 6 bases and J by 5 bases, 9 bases remained unmatched. The germline gives CDR1 LNHDA, CDR2 SQIVND (reference sequence). The CDR3 consists of 14 residues. CDR3 loop: CASSMGTVGYGYTF. CDR3 sequence (DNA): TGTGCCAGTAGCATGGGGACAGTTGGATATGGCTACACCTTC.

This sequence joins TRBV2 and TRBJ2-2; 13 bases align to TRBD2. Germline CDR1 reads SNHLY; CDR2 reads FYNNEI. CDR3 length equals 16 residues. V lost 4 bases, J lost 9 bases, and 8 bases stayed unmatched. The CDR3: CASSARLAGGDRELFF. The CDR3 DNA follows: TGTGCCAGCAGTGCCCGACTAGCGGGGGGTGACCGGGAGCTGTTTTTT. The whole variable domain, remainder taken from reference TRBV2 and TRBJ2-2, is EPEVTQTPSHQVTQMGQEVILRCVPISNHLYFYWYRQILGQKVEFLVSFYNNEISEKSEIFDDQFSVERPDGSNFTLKIRSTKLEDSAMYFCASSARLAGGDRELFFGEGSRLTVL.

The V and J genes are TRBV18 and TRBJ1-2; D gene ambiguous. V gave up 6 bases and J gave up 4 bases, with 18 bases separating them. This CDR3 contains 15 residues. The germline V gene has CDR1 KGHSH and CDR2 LQKENI. CDR3 sequence: CASSNIASHVYGYTF. DNA of the CDR3: TGTGCCAGCTCGAATATAGCCAGTCACGTCTATGGCTACACCTTC.

V gene TRBV19 combines with J gene TRBJ2-2, with 7 bases aligning to TRBD1. The CDR3 contains 15 residues. Trimming at V came to 6 bases and at J to 5 bases, leaving 9 bases not matched to a gene. The germline gives CDR1 LNHDA, CDR2 SQIVND (reference sequence). The CDR3 nucleotides are TGTGCCAGTAGAGAGGGGGCCGTGGGGACCGGGGAGCTGTTTTTT. Protein product: CASREGAVGTGELFF. The whole variable domain, remainder taken from reference TRBV19 and TRBJ2-2, is DGGITQSPKYLFRKEGQNVTLSCEQNLNHDAMYWYRQDPGQGLRLIYYSQIVNDFQKGDIAEGYSVSREKKESFPLTVTSAQKNPTAFYLCASREGAVGTGELFFGEGSRLTVL.

This rearrangement joins TRBV7-9 to TRBJ2-7; TRBD2 matches 7 bases. The CDR3 extends over 14 amino acids. Germline CDR1 is SEHNR and CDR2 is FQNEAQ (reference sequence). Losses at the gene ends were 5 bases for V and 1 base for J; bases not matched to a gene: 5. The CDR3 DNA follows: TGTGCCAGCAGCAAGTTCGGGGGGTCCTACGAGCAGTACTTC. It is translated as CASSKFGGSYEQYF. The full variable domain, rest sourced from reference TRBV7-9 and TRBJ2-7, is DTGVSQNPRHKITKRGQNVTFRCDPISEHNRLYWYRQTLGQGPEFLTYFQNEAQLEKSRLLSDRFSAERPKGSFSTLEIQRTEQGDSAMYLCASSKFGGSYEQYFGPGTRLTVT.

The chain joins TRBV5-4 to TRBJ2-1; D is possibly TRBD2 (6 bases). This CDR3 has 15 amino acids. Germline assignment: CDR1 SGHNT and CDR2 YYREEE (reference sequence). V was clipped by 6 bases and J by 6 bases, with 19 bases between them. In DNA, the CDR3 is TGTGCCAGCACCCCAGGAGGGACTGGACGCAATGAGCAGTTCTTC. Translation gives CASTPGGTGRNEQFF.

J is TRBJ1-5 and V is TRBV24-1; TRBD1 aligns across 7 bases. The CDR3 loop spans 16 amino acids. V trimming: 5 bases; J trimming: 0 bases; junction bases outside the gene matches: 6. CDR1 KGHDR and CDR2 SFDVKD come from the germline V gene. The CDR3: CATSASGGNSNQPQHF. The DNA for the CDR3 is TGTGCCACCAGTGCATCAGGGGGGAATAGCAATCAGCCCCAGCATTTT.

This chain connects TRBV3-1 (or the pseudogene TRBV3-2) to TRBJ1-6; 7 bases are shared with TRBD1. V trimming: 1 base; J trimming: 7 bases; junction bases outside the gene matches: 1. The CDR3 covers 14 residues. Germline V CDR1 and CDR2: LGHDT, YNNKEL (reference sequence). The CDR3 DNA reads TGTGCCAGCAGCCAAGGCAGGGGGAATTCACCCCTCCACTTT. It codes for CASSQGRGNSPLHF.

This chain connects TRBV5-4 to TRBJ2-5, with D perhaps matching TRBD2 (5 bases). Trimming took 3 bases from V and 5 from J, leaving 20 bases between them. Looked up from germline, CDR1 is SGHNT and CDR2 is YYREEE (reference sequence). This CDR3 is built from 16 residues. This CDR3 reads CASSSQTDRTGETQYF. CDR3 DNA: TGTGCCAGCAGCTCCCAAACCGACCGAACGGGGGAGACCCAGTACTTC.

CDR3 in DNA: TGTGCCAGCAGCTTGGGCCGGGTTACTGAAGCTTTCTTT. Protein sequence: CASSLGRVTEAFF. The V and J genes are TRBV5-6 and TRBJ1-1; D gene unclear. Trimming removed 0 bases from V and 5 bases from J, with 8 bases in between. The CDR3 runs to 13 residues. CDR1 and CDR2 (germline): SGHDT, YYEEEE.

This chain joins TRBV4-2 and TRBJ2-5; 10 bases align to TRBD2. This CDR3 is 13 amino acids long. With 8 bases clipped from V and 2 bases from J, the junction kept 2 bases outside the gene matches. From germline, CDR1 is LGHNA and CDR2 YNFKEQ. CDR3 coding DNA: TGTGCCAGCGGGACTAGCGAACAAGAGACCCAGTACTTC. It codes for CASGTSEQETQYF.

This chain connects TRBV2 to TRBJ1-1; possibly TRBD1 for D (6 bases). CDR1 and CDR2 (germline): SNHLY, FYNNEI. The CDR3 is 13 amino acids. V gave up 8 bases and J gave up 8 bases, with 18 bases separating them. CDR3 DNA sequence: TGTGCCAGCTTTGAGTGGACAGCCCAAGAAGCTTTCTTT. It is translated as CASFEWTAQEAFF. Combining the CDR3 with reference TRBV2 and TRBJ1-1 gives the whole variable domain EPEVTQTPSHQVTQMGQEVILRCVPISNHLYFYWYRQILGQKVEFLVSFYNNEISEKSEIFDDQFSVERPDGSNFTLKIRSTKLEDSAMYFCASFEWTAQEAFFGQGTRLTVV.

The chain joins TRBV24-1 to TRBJ1-2; D unclear. Germline V gene sequence: CDR1 KGHDR, CDR2 SFDVKD. The V end was cut by 2 bases, the J end by 5 bases, with 5 bases between. The CDR3 runs to 12 residues. CDR3 amino acids: CATSDSLYGYTF. As DNA, the CDR3 is TGTGCCACCAGTGATTCCCTGTATGGCTACACCTTC.

The gene calls are TRBV5-5 and TRBJ2-1; possible D gene TRBD1, 6 bases. V lost 0 bases to trimming and J lost 7 bases, with 17 bases between them. The CDR3 extends over 16 amino acids. Germline V gives CDR1 SGHKS, CDR2 YYEKEE (reference sequence). The CDR3 region is CASSLVGARGANEQFF. The CDR3 DNA reads as TGTGCCAGCAGCTTGGTGGGGGCCAGGGGTGCAAATGAGCAGTTCTTC. Variable domain in full (rest from reference TRBV5-5 and TRBJ2-1): DAGVTQSPTHLIKTRGQQVTLRCSPISGHKSVSWYQQVLGQGPQFIFQYYEKEERGRGNFPDRFSARQFPNYSSELNVNALLLGDSALYLCASSLVGARGANEQFFGPGTRLTVL.

This rearrangement joins TRBV5-8 to TRBJ1-5, with D possibly TRBD1 on 5 matching bases. The CDR3 loop spans 15 amino acids. Germline CDR1 reads SGHTS; CDR2 reads YDEGEE. V lost 0 bases to trimming and J lost 1 base, with 8 bases between them. The CDR3 here is CASSLVRGSNQPQHF. The CDR3 DNA is TGTGCCAGCAGCTTGGTAAGGGGAAGCAATCAGCCCCAGCATTTT.

The rearrangement joins TRBV15 to TRBJ1-1; tentatively, D is TRBD1 (6 bases). Between the trimmed V and J ends, which lost 2 bases and 4 bases, there was a span of 11 bases. This CDR3 is 14 amino acids long. The germline CDR1 and CDR2 sequences are LNHNV and YYDKDF (reference sequence). CDR3 sequence: CATSRTGRGTEAFF. The CDR3 DNA sequence: TGTGCCACCAGCAGAACAGGGAGAGGCACTGAAGCTTTCTTT.

The J gene is TRBJ2-5, the V gene TRBV11-2; 9 bases map to TRBD2. The germline gives CDR1 SGHAT, CDR2 FQNNGV. CDR3 size: 16 residues. J lost 0 bases, V lost 1 base, and 3 bases had no gene match. The CDR3 DNA reads TGTGCCAGCAGCTTAGGAGGGACTAGCAACCAAGAGACCCAGTACTTC. It translates to CASSLGGTSNQETQYF.

This clone was found a few times. This chain joins TRBV5-8 and TRBJ2-3; tentatively, D is TRBD1 (6 bases). V was shortened by 1 base and J by 2 bases, with 14 bases between the two germline ends. Germline V gene lookup returns CDR1 SGHTS and CDR2 YDEGEE. The CDR3 has 16 residues. DNA of the CDR3: TGTGCCAGCAGCTTGCTTTCGGACAGAGTCACAGATACGCAGTATTTT. This sequence encodes CASSLLSDRVTDTQYF.

The chain links TRBV5-1 to TRBJ2-6, with D tentatively TRBD1 (5 bases). The CDR3 runs 16 residues. From germline, CDR1 is SGHRS and CDR2 YFSETQ. Trimming stripped 7 bases from V and 0 bases from J, with 14 bases between. The chain's CDR3 is CASRAGFLSGANVLTF. In DNA, the CDR3 is TGCGCCAGCCGGGCAGGGTTCCTCTCTGGGGCCAACGTCCTGACTTTC.

In this sample, this clone turned up once. The chain recombines TRBV25-1 with TRBJ2-7; 13 positions agree with TRBD2. Germline V lookup: CDR1 MGHDK, CDR2 SYGVNS. With 5 bases clipped from V and 3 bases from J, the junction kept 4 bases outside the gene matches. The CDR3 sequence is 15 residues long. The CDR3 DNA reads as TGTGCCAGCAGTCTCGGGACTAGCGGGAACTACGAGCAGTACTTC. As protein: CASSLGTSGNYEQYF.

The V and J genes are TRBV6-5 and TRBJ2-1; D perhaps matches TRBD2 (8 bases). The CDR3 is 14 amino acids. Germline CDR1 MNHEY, CDR2 SVGAGI. V shed 6 bases and J shed 8 bases, with 17 bases lying between them. The CDR3 bases are TGTGCCAGCAGCGGGACTAGGGGGCAGGATGAGCAGTTCTTC. Amino acids: CASSGTRGQDEQFF.

The rearrangement uses TRBV28 and TRBJ2-7; 15 positions agree with TRBD2. Germline CDR1 is MDHEN and CDR2 is SYDVKM. The junction had 16 bases not matched to a gene; V was cut back by 5 bases and J by 2 bases. The CDR3 is 20 residues long. The CDR3 loop reads CASSPTRTSGRARDAYEQYF. In nucleotides, the CDR3 is TGTGCCAGCAGTCCCACTCGGACTAGCGGGAGGGCCCGAGACGCCTACGAGCAGTACTTC.

CDR3 protein: CASSYSREYNQPQHF. In DNA form, the CDR3 reads TGTGCCAGCAGTTACTCGAGAGAATACAATCAGCCCCAGCATTTT. V usage is TRBV6-5 and J usage is TRBJ1-5; D unclear. V was clipped by 0 bases and J by 3 bases, with 9 bases between them. This CDR3 has 15 amino acids. Germline V CDR1 and CDR2: MNHEY, SVGAGI.

V gene TRBV30 combines with J gene TRBJ1-1, with D perhaps TRBD1 (5 bases). V was cut by 7 bases and J by 5 bases, with 14 bases left in between. Germline V lookup: CDR1 GTSNPN, CDR2 SVGIG (reference sequence). The CDR3 totals 12 residues. As DNA, the CDR3 is TGTGCCTCGCAGGGAGGGGAAACTGAAGCTTTCTTT. Its protein product is CASQGGETEAFF. The full variable domain, in which reference TRBV30 and TRBJ1-1 provide the parts outside the CDR3, is SQTIHQWPATLVQPVGSPLSLECTVEGTSNPNLYWYRQAAGRGLQLLFYSVGIGQISSEVPQNLSASRPQDRQFILSSKKLLLSDSGFYLCASQGGETEAFFGQGTRLTVV.

V gene TRBV24-1 combines with J gene TRBJ1-5; 8 bases map to TRBD1. This CDR3 has 16 amino acids. The germline V gene has CDR1 KGHDR and CDR2 SFDVKD. V dropped 3 bases and J dropped 3; count of bases not matched to a gene: 6. The CDR3 reads CATSDGTGPLNQPQHF. The CDR3, as DNA: TGTGCCACCAGTGATGGGACAGGACCGCTCAATCAGCCCCAGCATTTT.

A single count supports this clone. This chain connects TRBV5-6 to TRBJ1-5, with 8 bases matching TRBD1. Germline V gene sequence: CDR1 SGHDT, CDR2 YYEEEE. V lost 4 bases and J lost 7; bases outside the gene matches: 10. The CDR3 spans 15 residues. CDR3 residues: CASSPFDRGEQPQHF. DNA for the CDR3: TGTGCCAGCAGCCCGTTCGACAGGGGAGAGCAGCCCCAGCATTTT. Full variable domain (missing parts from reference TRBV5-6 and TRBJ1-5): DAGVTQSPTHLIKTRGQQVTLRCSPKSGHDTVSWYQQALGQGPQFIFQYYEEEERQRGNFPDRFSGHQFPNYSSELNVNALLLGDSALYLCASSPFDRGEQPQHFGDGTRLSIL.

In nucleotides, the CDR3 is TGTGCCAGCAGCGTGAAGGGGGCTAGTCAGCCCCAGCATTTT. Its protein product is CASSVKGASQPQHF. J is TRBJ1-5 and V is TRBV21-1; the table's D call, TRBD1, has no DNA check behind it. TRBV21-1 is assigned pseudogene status. CDR3 length: 14 amino acids.